This entry features one TCR beta chain sequence. The antigen remains unidentified. The PCR was carried out with 60 Vbeta primers and 13 Jbeta primers. Method: immunoSEQ multiplex PCR; TCRdb's copy keeps in-frame clones and lacks some. The sample records 170,000 or so clones, around 78% being singletons. This CDR3 region has 15 residues. Germline V gene sequence: CDR1 MNHEY, CDR2 SVGAGI. J gave up 4 bases and V 5 bases, and 8 bases lay outside the gene matches. The data stem from a study of cytomegalovirus exposure and HLA in healthy donors. General study results and limits: Evidence from a later analysis indicated that most CMV-associated TCR beta chains looked HLA-restricted.

This TCR derives from a woman in her forties or fifties in good health and CMV-seropositive. This sequence joins TRBV6-5 and TRBJ1-5; TRBD1 aligns across 7 bases. Input material: PBMCs. The CDR3 DNA reads TGTGCCAGCAGTCGACAGGGAATCGGGAATCAGCCCCAGCATTTT. This gives the protein CASSRQGIGNQPQHF.